This T cell receptor (beta chain) was recovered during a study of T cell responses to AZD1222 COVID-19 vaccine. Study-level results: At 160-218 and 743-854, vaccine-associated CD4 TCRs were dominant, and they spanned spike. Just a handful of AZD1222 recipients tested seropositive at baseline.

The ends were cut back, 5 bases at V and 3 bases at J, with 4 bases in the middle. This CDR3 has 12 residues. Germline V lookup: CDR1 SGHTA, CDR2 FQGNSA. Using immunoSEQ multiplex PCR, the repertoire was profiled, and TCRdb retains in-frame clones only, with some absent. There are 100,000 to 150,000 clones in the sample; roughly 85% occur only once, and approximately 4.4% lies in the top ten. On this clone itself: Its antigen is unidentified.

Both about-4-week and about-12-week second-dose recipients were combined. This chain links TRBV7-2 with TRBJ2-2; D remains unclear. The sequencing used peripheral blood, collected 28 days after the second AZD1222 dose. This clonotype originated in an adult who received the AZD1222 COVID-19 vaccine. The CDR3 sequence: CASSAHTGELFF. DNA for the CDR3: TGTGCCAGCAGCGCACACACCGGGGAGCTGTTTTTT.